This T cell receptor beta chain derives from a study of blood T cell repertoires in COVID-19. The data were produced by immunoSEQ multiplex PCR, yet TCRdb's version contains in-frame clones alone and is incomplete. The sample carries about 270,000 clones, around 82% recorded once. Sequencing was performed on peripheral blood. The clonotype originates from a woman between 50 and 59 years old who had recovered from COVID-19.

CDR3 sequence: CASRHGGQGATYEQYF. Written as DNA, the CDR3 is TGTGCCAGCAGACACGGAGGACAGGGGGCTACGTACGAGCAGTACTTC. The V call is TRBV5-5, the J call TRBJ2-7; 11 bases map to TRBD1. With V trimmed by 5 bases and J by 4 bases, 11 bases remained unmatched. CDR1 is SGHKS, CDR2 YYEKEE, per germline (reference sequence). The CDR3 totals 16 residues.